Below, 6 T cell receptor beta chains from the same sample are listed, as sequenced in a study of control samples from healthy donors and cancer patients. Produced via immunoSEQ multiplex PCR; TCRdb's table is partial and in-frame only. Of about 170,000 clones listed, around 90% are singletons. Sequencing was done on a sample of blood. The receptors derive from a middle-aged woman in good health.

The CDR3 DNA sequence: TGTGCCAGCAGCCTCGGGAGGCGGGGCTATGGCTACACCTTC. Protein sequence: CASSLGRRGYGYTF. This sequence joins TRBV2 and TRBJ1-2; no definite D call. The CDR3 spans 14 residues. Trimming removed 6 bases at V and 4 bases at J, with 15 bases between. Germline assignment: CDR1 SNHLY and CDR2 FYNNEI.

The rearrangement joins TRBV7-9 to TRBJ1-2; D call uncertain. CDR3 size: 13 residues. Germline V gene lookup returns CDR1 SEHNR and CDR2 FQNEAQ (reference sequence). The V end was cut by 6 bases, the J end by 2 bases, with 10 bases between. The chain's CDR3 is CASSPTVNYGYTF. The CDR3 region has the DNA TGTGCCAGCAGTCCGACCGTCAACTATGGCTACACCTTC. Based on the CDR3 plus reference TRBV7-9 and TRBJ1-2, the full variable domain is DTGVSQNPRHKITKRGQNVTFRCDPISEHNRLYWYRQTLGQGPEFLTYFQNEAQLEKSRLLSDRFSAERPKGSFSTLEIQRTEQGDSAMYLCASSPTVNYGYTFGSGTRLTVV.

The rearrangement joins TRBV5-6 to TRBJ2-1; D remains unclear. V lost 2 bases to trimming and J lost 8 bases, with 17 bases between them. CDR3 length: 15 amino acids. Germline V gene lookup returns CDR1 SGHDT and CDR2 YYEEEE. DNA for the CDR3: TGTGCCAGCAGCTTTTGGTCCCGCCCAGCCGATGAGCAGTTCTTC. It yields the protein CASSFWSRPADEQFF.

The rearrangement joins TRBV2 to TRBJ1-4; D unclear. The germline CDR1 and CDR2 sequences are SNHLY and FYNNEI. V was trimmed by 2 bases and J by 8 bases, leaving 9 bases between them. CDR3 size: 13 residues. The CDR3 coding sequence is TGTGCCAGCAGTGAATCGCCGGGGGAAAAACTGTTTTTT. Translation: CASSESPGEKLFF.

The chain is built from TRBV20-1 and TRBJ1-2; D not resolved. The CDR3 contains 11 residues. Germline CDR1 and CDR2: DFQATT and SNEGSKA (reference sequence). Here the CDR3 reads CSVRIGYGYTF. CDR3 nucleotides: TGCAGCGTAAGGATCGGCTATGGCTACACCTTC.

This clone has a single count. This chain connects TRBV4-1 to TRBJ2-1, with D tentatively TRBD2 (7 bases). Germline CDR1 is MGHRA and CDR2 is YSYEKL. The length of the CDR3 is 14 residues. Trimming removed 6 bases from V and 6 bases from J, with 15 bases in between. DNA for the CDR3: TGCGCCAGCAGAGGGGGGGGGCGTTTCAATGAGCAGTTCTTC. This gives the protein CASRGGGRFNEQFF.